The following is a T cell receptor (beta chain) sequence with its context. The CDR3 has 16 residues. Germline V gene sequence: CDR1 MNHNS, CDR2 SASEGT. Trimming pared 0 bases from V and 4 bases from J, leaving 13 bases between. These data come from a study of chemoradiotherapy in HPV16-positive cancers. The repertoire was sequenced with immunoSEQ multiplex PCR; TCRdb's copy has only in-frame clones and lacks some. Of around 3,300 clones in the sample, over 75% were seen once. This receptor was obtained from a human donor with HPV-associated anogenital cancer. The chain recombines TRBV6-1 with TRBJ1-5, with D perhaps TRBD1 (5 bases). Material: tumor tissue, obtained from a patient who underwent chemoradiotherapy. CDR3 region: CASSEAARAMNQPQHF. Here the CDR3 DNA reads TGTGCCAGCAGTGAAGCTGCCAGGGCGATGAATCAGCCCCAGCATTTT.